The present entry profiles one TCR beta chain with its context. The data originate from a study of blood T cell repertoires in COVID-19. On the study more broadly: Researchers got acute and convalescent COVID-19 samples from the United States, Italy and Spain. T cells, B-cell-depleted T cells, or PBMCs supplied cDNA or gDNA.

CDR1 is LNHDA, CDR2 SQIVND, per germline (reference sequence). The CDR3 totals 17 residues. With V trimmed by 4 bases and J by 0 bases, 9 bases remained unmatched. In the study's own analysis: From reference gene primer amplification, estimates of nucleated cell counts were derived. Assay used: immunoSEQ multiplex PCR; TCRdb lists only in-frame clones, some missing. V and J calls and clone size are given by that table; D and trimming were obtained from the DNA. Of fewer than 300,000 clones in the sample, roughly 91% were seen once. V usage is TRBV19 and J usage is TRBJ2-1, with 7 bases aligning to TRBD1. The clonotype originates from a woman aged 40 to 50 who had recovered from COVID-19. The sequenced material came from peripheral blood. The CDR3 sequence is CASSSGGTAYSYNEQFF. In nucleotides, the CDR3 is TGTGCCAGTAGTAGTGGTGGGACAGCCTACTCCTACAATGAGCAGTTCTTC.